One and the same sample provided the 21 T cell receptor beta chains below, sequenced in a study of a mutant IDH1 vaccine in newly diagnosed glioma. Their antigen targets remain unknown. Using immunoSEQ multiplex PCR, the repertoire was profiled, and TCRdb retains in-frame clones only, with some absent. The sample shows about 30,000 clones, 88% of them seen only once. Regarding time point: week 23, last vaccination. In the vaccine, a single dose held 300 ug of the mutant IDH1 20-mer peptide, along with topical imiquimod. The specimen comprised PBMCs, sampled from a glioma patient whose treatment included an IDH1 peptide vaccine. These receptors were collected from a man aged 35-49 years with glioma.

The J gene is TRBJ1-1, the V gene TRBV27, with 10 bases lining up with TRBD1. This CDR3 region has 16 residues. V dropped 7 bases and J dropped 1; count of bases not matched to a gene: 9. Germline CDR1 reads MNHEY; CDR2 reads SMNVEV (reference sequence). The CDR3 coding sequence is TGTGCCAGCACCTCCGGACAGGGGGTCTGGAACACTGAAGCTTTCTTT. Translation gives CASTSGQGVWNTEAFF.

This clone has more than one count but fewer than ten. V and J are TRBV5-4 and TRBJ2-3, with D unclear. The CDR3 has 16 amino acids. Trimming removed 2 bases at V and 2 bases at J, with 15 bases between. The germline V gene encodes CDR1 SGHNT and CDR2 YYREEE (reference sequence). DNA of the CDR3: TGTGCCAGCAGCTTTGGCCGAGAATACCTCACAGATACGCAGTATTTT. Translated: CASSFGREYLTDTQYF.

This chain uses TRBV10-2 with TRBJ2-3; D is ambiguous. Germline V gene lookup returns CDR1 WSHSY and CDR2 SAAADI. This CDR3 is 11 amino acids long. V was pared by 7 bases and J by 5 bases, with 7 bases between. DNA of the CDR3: TGCGCCAGCAAGTTTGGAGATACGCAGTATTTT. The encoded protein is CASKFGDTQYF.

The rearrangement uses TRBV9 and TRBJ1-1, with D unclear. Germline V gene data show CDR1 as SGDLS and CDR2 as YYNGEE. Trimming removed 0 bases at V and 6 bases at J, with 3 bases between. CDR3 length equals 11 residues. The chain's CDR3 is CASSVGPEAFF. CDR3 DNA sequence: TGTGCCAGCAGCGTAGGGCCTGAAGCTTTCTTT.

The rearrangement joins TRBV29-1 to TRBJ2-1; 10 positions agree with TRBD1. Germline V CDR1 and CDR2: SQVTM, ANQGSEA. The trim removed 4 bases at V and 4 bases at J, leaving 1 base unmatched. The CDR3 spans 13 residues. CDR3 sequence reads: CSVGTGGYNEQFF. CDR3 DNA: TGCAGCGTTGGGACAGGGGGATACAATGAGCAGTTCTTC.

The CDR3 bases are TGTGCCATCAGTGACCGATCCAGGGGGAGACTAGCGGGGATGGAGACCCAGTACTTC. The encoded protein is CAISDRSRGRLAGMETQYF. The rearrangement links TRBV10-3 to TRBJ2-5; TRBD2 agrees at 11 bases. CDR1 ENHRY and CDR2 SYGVKD come from the germline V gene. The V gene end was trimmed by 3 bases and the J gene end by 5 bases; junction bases not matched to a gene: 17. This CDR3 has 19 amino acids.

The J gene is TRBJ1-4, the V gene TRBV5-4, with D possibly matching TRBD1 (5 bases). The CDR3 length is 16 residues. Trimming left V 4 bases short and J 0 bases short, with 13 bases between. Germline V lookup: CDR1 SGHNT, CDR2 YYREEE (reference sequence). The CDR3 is CASSARRGATNEKLFF. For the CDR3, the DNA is TGTGCCAGCAGCGCCCGTCGGGGGGCAACTAATGAAAAACTGTTTTTT.

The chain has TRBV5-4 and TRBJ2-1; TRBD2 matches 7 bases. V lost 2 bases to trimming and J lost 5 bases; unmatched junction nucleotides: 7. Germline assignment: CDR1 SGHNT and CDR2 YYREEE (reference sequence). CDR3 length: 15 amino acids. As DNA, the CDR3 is TGTGCCAGCAGCTTTATGGGGGGGGTAAACAATGAGCAGTTCTTC. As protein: CASSFMGGVNNEQFF.

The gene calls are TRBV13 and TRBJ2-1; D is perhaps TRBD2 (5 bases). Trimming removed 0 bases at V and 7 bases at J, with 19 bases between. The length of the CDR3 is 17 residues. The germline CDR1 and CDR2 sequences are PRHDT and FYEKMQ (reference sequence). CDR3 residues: CASSLGLLAQKTNEQFF. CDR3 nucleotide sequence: TGTGCCAGCAGCTTAGGCCTTCTAGCCCAGAAAACGAATGAGCAGTTCTTC.

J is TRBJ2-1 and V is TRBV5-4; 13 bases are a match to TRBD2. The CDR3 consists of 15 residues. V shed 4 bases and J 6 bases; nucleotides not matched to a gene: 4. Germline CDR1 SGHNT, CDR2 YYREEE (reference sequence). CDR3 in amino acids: CASSTGTSGINEQFF. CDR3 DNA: TGTGCCAGCAGCACAGGGACTAGCGGGATCAATGAGCAGTTCTTC.

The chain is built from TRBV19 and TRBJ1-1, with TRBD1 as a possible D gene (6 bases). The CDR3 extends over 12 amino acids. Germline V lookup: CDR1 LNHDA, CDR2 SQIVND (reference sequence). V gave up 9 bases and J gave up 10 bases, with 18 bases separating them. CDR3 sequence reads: CASSPGGSGAFF. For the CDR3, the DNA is TGTGCCAGCAGCCCGGGGGGCAGCGGAGCTTTCTTT.

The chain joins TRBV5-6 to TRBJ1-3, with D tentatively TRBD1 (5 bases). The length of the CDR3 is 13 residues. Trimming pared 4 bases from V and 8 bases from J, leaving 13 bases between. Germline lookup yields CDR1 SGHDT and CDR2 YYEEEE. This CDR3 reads CASSLGPGDTIYF. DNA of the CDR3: TGTGCCAGCAGCCTGGGACCGGGGGACACCATATATTTT.

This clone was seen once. CDR3 protein: CASRRDQETQYF. CDR3 nucleotide sequence: TGCGCCAGCAGGCGTGACCAAGAGACCCAGTACTTC. The rearrangement uses TRBV5-1 and TRBJ2-5; D gene uncertain. This CDR3 contains 12 residues. CDR1 is SGHRS, CDR2 YFSETQ, per germline. V lost 5 bases, J lost 0 bases, and 5 bases lay in between.

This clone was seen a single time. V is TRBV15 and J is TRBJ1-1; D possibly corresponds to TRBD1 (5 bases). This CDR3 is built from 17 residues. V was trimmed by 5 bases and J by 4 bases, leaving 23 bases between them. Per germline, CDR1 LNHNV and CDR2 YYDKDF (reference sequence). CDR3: CATSDSGTGRGGTEAFF. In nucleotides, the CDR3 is TGTGCCACCAGCGACTCAGGCACGGGTCGGGGGGGCACTGAAGCTTTCTTT. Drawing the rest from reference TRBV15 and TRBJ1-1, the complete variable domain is DAMVIQNPRYQVTQFGKPVTLSCSQTLNHNVMYWYQQKSSQAPKLLFHYYDKDFNNEADTPDNFQSRRPNTSFCFLDIRSPGLGDTAMYLCATSDSGTGRGGTEAFFGQGTRLTVV.

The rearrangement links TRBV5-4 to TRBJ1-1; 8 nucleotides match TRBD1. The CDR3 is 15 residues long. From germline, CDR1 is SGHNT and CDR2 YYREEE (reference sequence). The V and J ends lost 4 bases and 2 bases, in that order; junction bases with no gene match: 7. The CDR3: CASSGRDRRNTEAFF. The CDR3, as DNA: TGTGCCAGCAGCGGACGGGACAGGAGAAACACTGAAGCTTTCTTT. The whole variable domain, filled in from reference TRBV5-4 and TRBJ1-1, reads ETGVTQSPTHLIKTRGQQVTLRCSSQSGHNTVSWYQQALGQGPQFIFQYYREEENGRGNFPPRFSGLQFPNYSSELNVNALELDDSALYLCASSGRDRRNTEAFFGQGTRLTVV.

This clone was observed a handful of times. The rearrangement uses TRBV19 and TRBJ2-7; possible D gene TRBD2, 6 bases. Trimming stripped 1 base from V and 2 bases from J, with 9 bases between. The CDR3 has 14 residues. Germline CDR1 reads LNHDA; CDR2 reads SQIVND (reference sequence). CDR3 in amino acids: CASSIVSGAYEQYF. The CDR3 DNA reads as TGTGCCAGTAGTATAGTCTCGGGGGCCTACGAGCAGTACTTC.

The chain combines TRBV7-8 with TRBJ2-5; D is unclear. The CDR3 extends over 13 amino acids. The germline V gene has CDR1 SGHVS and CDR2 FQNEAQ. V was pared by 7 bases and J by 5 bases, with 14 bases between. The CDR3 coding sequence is TGTGCCAGCATTCCCACCAGGTTGGAGACCCAGTACTTC. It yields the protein CASIPTRLETQYF.

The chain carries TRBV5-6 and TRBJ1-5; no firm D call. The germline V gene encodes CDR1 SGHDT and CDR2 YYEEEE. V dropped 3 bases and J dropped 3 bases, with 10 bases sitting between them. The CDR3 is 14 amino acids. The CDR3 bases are TGTGCCAGCAGCTCTAGGGCCTCCAATCAGCCCCAGCATTTT. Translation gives CASSSRASNQPQHF.

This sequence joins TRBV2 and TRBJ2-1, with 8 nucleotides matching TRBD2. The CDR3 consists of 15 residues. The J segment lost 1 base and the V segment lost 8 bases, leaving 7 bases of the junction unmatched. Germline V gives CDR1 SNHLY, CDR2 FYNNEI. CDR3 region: CASRSQRGSYNEQFF. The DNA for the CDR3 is TGTGCCAGCCGCAGCCAGCGGGGGTCCTACAATGAGCAGTTCTTC.

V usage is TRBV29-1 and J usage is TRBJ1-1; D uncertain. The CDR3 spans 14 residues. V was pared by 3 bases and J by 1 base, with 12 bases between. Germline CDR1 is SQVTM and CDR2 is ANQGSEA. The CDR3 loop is CSVEIGGGNTEAFF. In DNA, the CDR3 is TGCAGCGTTGAGATTGGTGGCGGGAACACTGAAGCTTTCTTT.

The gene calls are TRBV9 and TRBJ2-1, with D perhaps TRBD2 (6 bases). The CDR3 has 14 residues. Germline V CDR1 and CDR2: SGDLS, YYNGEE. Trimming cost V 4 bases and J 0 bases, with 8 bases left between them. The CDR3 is CASSSGFSYNEQFF. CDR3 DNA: TGTGCCAGCAGCAGCGGGTTCTCCTACAATGAGCAGTTCTTC.